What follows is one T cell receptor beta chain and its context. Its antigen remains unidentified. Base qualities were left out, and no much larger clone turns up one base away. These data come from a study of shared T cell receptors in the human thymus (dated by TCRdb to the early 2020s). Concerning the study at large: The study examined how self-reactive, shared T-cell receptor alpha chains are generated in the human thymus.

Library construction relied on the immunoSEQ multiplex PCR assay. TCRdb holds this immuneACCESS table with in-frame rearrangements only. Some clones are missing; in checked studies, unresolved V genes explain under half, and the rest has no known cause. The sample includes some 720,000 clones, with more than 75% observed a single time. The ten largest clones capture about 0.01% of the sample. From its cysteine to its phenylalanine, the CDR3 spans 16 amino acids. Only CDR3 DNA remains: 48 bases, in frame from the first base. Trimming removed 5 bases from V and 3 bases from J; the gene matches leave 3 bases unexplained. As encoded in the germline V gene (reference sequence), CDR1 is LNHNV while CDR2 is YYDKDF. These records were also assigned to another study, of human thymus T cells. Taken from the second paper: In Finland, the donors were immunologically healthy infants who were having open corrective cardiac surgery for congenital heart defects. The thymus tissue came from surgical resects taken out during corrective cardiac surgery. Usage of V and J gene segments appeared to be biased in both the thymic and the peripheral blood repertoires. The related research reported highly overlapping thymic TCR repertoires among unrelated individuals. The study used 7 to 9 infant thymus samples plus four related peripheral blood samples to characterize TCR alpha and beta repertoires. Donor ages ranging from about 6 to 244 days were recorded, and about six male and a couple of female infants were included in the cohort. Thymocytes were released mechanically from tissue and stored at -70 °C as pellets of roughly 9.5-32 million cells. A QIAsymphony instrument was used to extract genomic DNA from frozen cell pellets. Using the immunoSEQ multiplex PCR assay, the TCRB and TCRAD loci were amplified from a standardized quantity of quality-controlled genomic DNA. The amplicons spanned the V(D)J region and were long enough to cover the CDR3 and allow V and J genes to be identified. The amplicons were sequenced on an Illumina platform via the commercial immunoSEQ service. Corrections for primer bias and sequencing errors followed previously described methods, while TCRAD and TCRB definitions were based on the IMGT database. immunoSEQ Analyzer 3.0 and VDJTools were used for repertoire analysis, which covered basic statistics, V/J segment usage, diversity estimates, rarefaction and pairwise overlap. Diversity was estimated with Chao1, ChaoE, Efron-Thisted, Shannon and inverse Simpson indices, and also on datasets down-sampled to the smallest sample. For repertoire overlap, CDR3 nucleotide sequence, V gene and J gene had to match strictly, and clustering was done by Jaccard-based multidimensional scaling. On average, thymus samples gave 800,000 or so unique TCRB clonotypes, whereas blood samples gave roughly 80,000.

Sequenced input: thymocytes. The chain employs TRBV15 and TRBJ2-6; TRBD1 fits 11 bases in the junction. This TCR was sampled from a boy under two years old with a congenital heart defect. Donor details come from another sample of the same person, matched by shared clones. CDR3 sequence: CATSPGQGVGANVLTF. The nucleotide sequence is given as TGTGCCACCAGCCCGGGACAGGGGGTTGGGGCCAACGTCCTGACTTTC.